The 27 T cell receptor beta chains in this list originate from one sample, sequenced in a study of shared clonotypes between healthy human individuals. Only in-frame clones appear in the TCRdb table, and some are missing; sequencing was by immunoSEQ multiplex PCR. The top ten hold roughly 0.14% of the sample, which has a few million clones, around nine tenths seen once. The sequenced sample was naive CD4+ T cells sorted from blood. Subset specified: CD45RA+ positively selected. The receptors originated from a man between 18 and 35 years old in good health.

J is TRBJ1-1 and V is TRBV6-1; tentatively, D is TRBD1 (5 bases). V shed 6 bases and J shed 1 base, with 9 bases lying between them. Germline V gene lookup returns CDR1 MNHNS and CDR2 SASEGT. This CDR3 is 13 amino acids long. Here the CDR3 reads CASSQGPNTEAFF. CDR3 coding DNA: TGTGCCAGCAGCCAGGGTCCGAACACTGAAGCTTTCTTT.

V gene TRBV18 combines with J gene TRBJ1-3, with D uncertain. The length of the CDR3 is 15 residues. CDR1 and CDR2 from the germline V gene are KGHSH and LQKENI. The V end lost 2 bases, the J end lost 0 bases, and 8 bases lay between the germline ends. The CDR3 region has the DNA TGTGCCAGCTCACCAACACAGAGCTCTGGAAACACCATATATTTT. Protein product: CASSPTQSSGNTIYF.

The CDR3 region has the DNA TGTGCCAGCAGTGTTGCGGCAGGGGGGAATTACGAGCAGTACTTC. Protein: CASSVAAGGNYEQYF. The chain recombines TRBV9 with TRBJ2-7; weak D call: TRBD1 (7 bases). CDR1 is SGDLS, CDR2 YYNGEE, per germline. V was shortened by 5 bases and J by 4 bases, with 19 bases between the two germline ends. This CDR3 is built from 15 residues.

V usage is TRBV5-3 and J usage is TRBJ1-1; 7 nucleotides line up with TRBD1. TRBV5-3 is assigned to the ORF class and has an uncertain function. The CDR3 spans 11 residues. Trimming took 1 base from V and 10 from J; bases not matched to a gene: 1. The CDR3 bases are TGTGCCAGAAGCTTGAGACAGGGAGCTTTCTTT. This encodes CARSLRQGAFF.

V is TRBV6-5 and J is TRBJ2-7; D is perhaps TRBD1 or TRBD2 (5 bases each). The V gene lost 5 bases and the J gene lost 8 bases, with 16 bases spanning the gap. CDR3 length equals 13 residues. The germline V gene encodes CDR1 MNHEY and CDR2 SVGAGI. As DNA, the CDR3 is TGTGCCAGCAGTAACCCCGGGGCCGGGAAGCAGTACTTC. Translating gives CASSNPGAGKQYF.

CDR3 protein: CASKPENTDTQYF. The CDR3 region has the DNA TGTGCCAGTAAGCCAGAGAACACAGATACGCAGTATTTT. The gene calls are TRBV19 and TRBJ2-3; D is undetermined. V dropped 7 bases and J dropped 2 bases, with 10 bases sitting between them. Germline CDR1 and CDR2: LNHDA and SQIVND (reference sequence). This CDR3 is built from 13 residues.

CDR3 in DNA: TGTGCCAGCATTCACAGGATGATATCGAGCTCCTACAATGAGCAGTTCTTC. This gives the protein CASIHRMISSSYNEQFF. V gene TRBV5-6 combines with J gene TRBJ2-1; TRBD1 might be the D (5 bases). V lost 6 bases and J 0 bases, leaving 19 bases between the germline ends. The CDR3 runs 17 residues. Germline loops: CDR1 SGHDT, CDR2 YYEEEE. Complete variable domain (other parts from reference TRBV5-6 and TRBJ2-1): DAGVTQSPTHLIKTRGQQVTLRCSPKSGHDTVSWYQQALGQGPQFIFQYYEEEERQRGNFPDRFSGHQFPNYSSELNVNALLLGDSALYLCASIHRMISSSYNEQFFGPGTRLTVL.

The CDR3 protein is CASSLSGTYQETQYF. CDR3 sequence (DNA): TGTGCCAGCAGTCTGTCGGGGACCTACCAAGAGACCCAGTACTTC. The chain uses TRBV7-2 and TRBJ2-5; D may match TRBD1 or TRBD2 (5 bases each). The CDR3 loop spans 15 amino acids. Germline CDR1 reads SGHTA; CDR2 reads FQGNSA. Trimming left V 6 bases short and J 0 bases short, with 14 bases between.

This chain links TRBV7-9 with TRBJ1-1; no firm D call. V was pared by 2 bases and J by 0 bases, with 10 bases between. Looked up from germline, CDR1 is SEHNR and CDR2 is FQNEAQ (reference sequence). This CDR3 is built from 15 residues. The CDR3 bases are TGTGCCAGCAGCTTATCAGCCGGACTGAACACTGAAGCTTTCTTT. Its protein is CASSLSAGLNTEAFF.

This chain connects TRBV6-1 to TRBJ2-2; 9 nucleotides match TRBD1. This CDR3 has 18 residues. The trim removed 0 bases at V and 2 bases at J, leaving 7 bases unmatched. Per germline, CDR1 MNHNS and CDR2 SASEGT. The CDR3 loop is CASSEALRDRDNTGELFF. In DNA form, the CDR3 reads TGTGCCAGCAGTGAAGCTTTGAGGGACAGGGATAACACCGGGGAGCTGTTTTTT.

This chain uses TRBV7-2 with TRBJ2-1, with a weak D call TRBD1 (5 bases). Trimming cost V 2 bases and J 6 bases, with 14 bases left between them. This CDR3 contains 15 residues. The germline V gene encodes CDR1 SGHTA and CDR2 FQGNSA. In DNA form, the CDR3 reads TGTGCCAGCAGCTTACGTCAGGGAACGACCAATGAGCAGTTCTTC. It codes for CASSLRQGTTNEQFF. Complete variable domain (other parts from reference TRBV7-2 and TRBJ2-1): GAGVSQSPSNKVTEKGKDVELRCDPISGHTALYWYRQSLGQGLEFLIYFQGNSAPDKSGLPSDRFSAERTGGSVSTLTIQRTQQEDSAVYLCASSLRQGTTNEQFFGPGTRLTVL.

The chain employs TRBV5-4 and TRBJ2-2, with a possible D match to TRBD1 (5 bases). CDR3 length equals 14 residues. The germline V gene encodes CDR1 SGHNT and CDR2 YYREEE (reference sequence). V lost 5 bases, J lost 6 bases, and 14 bases lay in between. As DNA, the CDR3 is TGTGCCAGCAGGCGAGACAGTGTAGCCGGGGAGCTGTTTTTT. Translated: CASRRDSVAGELFF.

The gene calls are TRBV6-6 and TRBJ2-7; TRBD1 agrees at 7 bases. This CDR3 is built from 15 residues. The junction had 8 bases not matched to a gene; V was cut back by 5 bases and J by 1 base. Germline V CDR1 and CDR2: MNHNY, SVGAGI (reference sequence). CDR3 DNA sequence: TGTGCCAGCAGTAGTGGACAGGCCCTTTCCTACGAGCAGTACTTC. Its translation is CASSSGQALSYEQYF.

The V call is TRBV19, the J call TRBJ2-3; D unclear. Trimming left V 2 bases short and J 5 bases short, with 5 bases between. CDR1 is LNHDA, CDR2 SQIVND, per germline (reference sequence). The CDR3 length is 12 residues. The chain's CDR3 is CASSISKDTQYF. Written as DNA, the CDR3 is TGTGCCAGTAGTATATCGAAAGATACGCAGTATTTT.

This chain connects TRBV19 to TRBJ1-3, with no clear D. CDR3 size: 20 residues. Germline CDR1 reads LNHDA; CDR2 reads SQIVND (reference sequence). Trimming pared 1 base from V and 0 bases from J, leaving 22 bases between. Here the CDR3 DNA reads TGTGCCAGTAGTATAGTTTCGCGAGAAAGATTCCGGAGCTCTGGAAACACCATATATTTT. This codes for CASSIVSRERFRSSGNTIYF. The full variable domain, completed using reference TRBV19 and TRBJ1-3, is DGGITQSPKYLFRKEGQNVTLSCEQNLNHDAMYWYRQDPGQGLRLIYYSQIVNDFQKGDIAEGYSVSREKKESFPLTVTSAQKNPTAFYLCASSIVSRERFRSSGNTIYFGEGSWLTVV.

The chain couples TRBV7-2 to TRBJ2-7; 7 nucleotides line up with TRBD1. The V gene's germline CDR1 is SGHTA and CDR2 FQGNSA. This CDR3 has 11 amino acids. V shed 5 bases, J shed 5 bases, and the junction held 0 bases outside the gene matches. The CDR3 coding sequence is TGTGCCAGCAGCCAGGGGGACGAGCAGTACTTC. Its translation: CASSQGDEQYF.

The V call is TRBV5-4, the J call TRBJ1-1, with a possible D match to TRBD1 (5 bases). The CDR3 covers 16 residues. CDR1 SGHNT and CDR2 YYREEE come from the germline V gene (reference sequence). V lost 3 bases and J lost 3, with 18 bases in between. The CDR3 bases are TGTGCCAGCAGCTGGAGGTGGGGGGTGAGGGACACTGAAGCTTTCTTT. Its translation is CASSWRWGVRDTEAFF.

The chain links TRBV2 to TRBJ2-7; D call uncertain. Trimming removed 2 bases from V and 6 bases from J, with 14 bases in between. This CDR3 region has 14 residues. CDR1 and CDR2 (germline): SNHLY, FYNNEI. The CDR3 DNA reads as TGTGCCAGCAGTGAAAACGGGTTTGCCTCCGAGCAGTACTTC. Translated, it gives CASSENGFASEQYF.

The chain links TRBV28 to TRBJ1-3; no definite D call. Trimming cost V 6 bases and J 0 bases, with 9 bases left between them. The CDR3 has 14 amino acids. Germline CDR1 and CDR2: MDHEN and SYDVKM. The CDR3 nucleotides are TGTGCCAGCAGATTCAAAACCTCTGGAAACACCATATATTTT. It yields the protein CASRFKTSGNTIYF.

This chain uses TRBV7-2 with TRBJ2-5; D is unresolved. The CDR3 consists of 12 residues. From germline, CDR1 is SGHTA and CDR2 FQGNSA. Trimming cost V 5 bases and J 7 bases, with 11 bases left between them. CDR3 nucleotide sequence: TGTGCCAGCAGCCCATTCACTGGGACCCAGTACTTC. Its protein is CASSPFTGTQYF.

The chain recombines TRBV30 with TRBJ2-3; TRBD2 aligns across 10 bases. CDR3 length equals 20 residues. Germline V CDR1 and CDR2: GTSNPN, SVGIG (reference sequence). J was trimmed by 5 bases and V by 0 bases; bases with no gene match: 20. This CDR3 is CAWSVGVWSSGGEVGDTQYF. As DNA, the CDR3 is TGTGCCTGGAGTGTAGGGGTTTGGTCTAGCGGGGGCGAGGTTGGAGATACGCAGTATTTT.

V usage is TRBV19 and J usage is TRBJ1-2; D remains ambiguous. Trimming stripped 7 bases from V and 6 bases from J, with 9 bases between. Germline V gene lookup returns CDR1 LNHDA and CDR2 SQIVND (reference sequence). The CDR3 is 11 residues long. In nucleotides, the CDR3 is TGTGCCAGTACCACAGCGCATGGCTACACCTTC. It codes for CASTTAHGYTF.

This clone was recorded only once. The V and J genes are TRBV19 and TRBJ2-7; 10 nucleotides match TRBD1. Germline CDR1 LNHDA, CDR2 SQIVND (reference sequence). Trimming took 4 bases from V and 4 from J; bases not matched to a gene: 10. CDR3 length: 16 residues. The CDR3 DNA reads TGTGCCAGTAGTACCCTAACGGGACAGGGGTATTACGAGCAGTACTTC. Its translation: CASSTLTGQGYYEQYF.

The rearrangement joins TRBV4-1 to TRBJ1-5, with 10 bases matching TRBD1. Losses at the gene ends were 0 bases for V and 6 bases for J; bases not matched to a gene: 8. Per the germline V gene, CDR1 is MGHRA and CDR2 is YSYEKL. The CDR3 is 17 amino acids. In DNA, the CDR3 is TGCGCCAGCAGCCAAGACGGGACAGGGGTAGCTGGTCAGCCCCAGCATTTT. Its protein is CASSQDGTGVAGQPQHF.

The genes are TRBV25-1 and TRBJ2-1; D not resolved. The V and J ends lost 2 bases and 8 bases respectively, with 10 bases between them. This CDR3 has 13 residues. The germline V gene encodes CDR1 MGHDK and CDR2 SYGVNS. The CDR3 DNA is TGTGCCAGCAGTGAAGCAGGCACCGATGAGCAGTTCTTC. It codes for CASSEAGTDEQFF.

J is TRBJ2-3 and V is TRBV15; D possibly corresponds to TRBD2 (5 bases). The CDR3 is 14 residues long. The germline CDR1 and CDR2 sequences are LNHNV and YYDKDF (reference sequence). Trimming took 0 bases from V and 4 from J, leaving 8 bases between them. The CDR3 DNA reads as TGTGCCACCAGCAGAGATCGAGCGGCAGATACGCAGTATTTT. It yields the protein CATSRDRAADTQYF.

This chain links TRBV30 with TRBJ2-7; 8 nucleotides match TRBD2. CDR1 is GTSNPN, CDR2 SVGIG, per germline (reference sequence). V shed 0 bases, J shed 3 bases, and the junction held 16 bases outside the gene matches. The CDR3 is made up of 18 amino acids. The chain's CDR3 is CAWSVTHRSREVSYEQYF. In DNA, the CDR3 is TGTGCCTGGAGTGTAACCCACCGATCGCGGGAGGTTAGCTACGAGCAGTACTTC.